The clone carrying this TCR beta chain has a count of ten or more. The target antigen is unknown. Sequenced by immunoSEQ multiplex PCR; TCRdb stores in-frame clones only, minus some. The data list around 44,000 clones, none observed once; 2% to 3% falls to the top ten. This specimen comes from a study of T cells after posttransplantation cyclophosphamide. Findings of the study overall: Donor-recipient repertoire similarity was low at 1-2 months, rising over year one. Tissue-infiltrating T cells from skin or gut overlapped little with blood T cells. Recipient CMV seropositivity and CMV reactivation strongly tracked TRB clonality.

Germline CDR1 reads SNHLY; CDR2 reads FYNNEI. The CDR3 length is 12 residues. V dropped 5 bases and J dropped 3 bases, with 7 bases sitting between them. The receptor comes from a man in his forties in good health, CMV-negative, and a related stem cell transplant donor. Source material: PBMCs. The chain carries TRBV2 and TRBJ2-5; D is possibly TRBD2 (5 bases). CDR3 loop: CASSFGEETQYF. CDR3 nucleotide sequence: TGTGCCAGCAGTTTCGGGGAAGAGACCCAGTACTTC. Drawing the rest from reference TRBV2 and TRBJ2-5, the complete variable domain is EPEVTQTPSHQVTQMGQEVILRCVPISNHLYFYWYRQILGQKVEFLVSFYNNEISEKSEIFDDQFSVERPDGSNFTLKIRSTKLEDSAMYFCASSFGEETQYFGPGTRLLVL.